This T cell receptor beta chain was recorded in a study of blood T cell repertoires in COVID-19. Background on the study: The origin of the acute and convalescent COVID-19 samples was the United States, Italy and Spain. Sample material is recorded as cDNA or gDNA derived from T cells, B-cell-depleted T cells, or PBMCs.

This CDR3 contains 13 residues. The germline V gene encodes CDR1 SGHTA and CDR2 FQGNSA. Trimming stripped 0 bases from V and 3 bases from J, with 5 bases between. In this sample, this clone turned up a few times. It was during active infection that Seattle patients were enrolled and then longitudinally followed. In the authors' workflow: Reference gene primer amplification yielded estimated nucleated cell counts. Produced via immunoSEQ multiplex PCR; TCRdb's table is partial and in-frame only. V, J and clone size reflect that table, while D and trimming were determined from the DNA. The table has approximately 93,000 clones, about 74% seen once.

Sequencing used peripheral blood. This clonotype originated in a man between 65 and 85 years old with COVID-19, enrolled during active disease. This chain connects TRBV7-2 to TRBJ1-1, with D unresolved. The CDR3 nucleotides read TGTGCCAGCAGCTTAGCACAATACACTGAAGCTTTCTTT. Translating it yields CASSLAQYTEAFF.